This TCR beta chain was recorded in a study of cytomegalovirus exposure and HLA in healthy donors. Overall study: Unique TCR beta sequences numbering 95 million to 130 million came from 150 million to 200 million T cells in an earlier analysis. Study results and limitations: An analysis was carried out later, and it reportedly showed fewer N-insertions in an Asian-associated ancestry cluster than the 666-donor mean. Cytomegalovirus status, reportedly, was diagnosed with high specificity and sensitivity by the classifier. The dataset shows that most TCR sequences were rare, while some public TCRs occurred in many donors.

The CDR3 is 15 residues long. From germline, CDR1 is SGHTA and CDR2 FQGNSA. With 4 bases removed from V and 0 bases from J, the gap between germline ends came to 9 bases. In regard to this clone: Its antigen is currently unknown.

With 60 Vbeta and 13 Jbeta primers, the PCR was carried out. Generated by immunoSEQ multiplex PCR, the TCRdb table keeps only in-frame clones and is missing some. Altogether under 130,000 clones are present, roughly 79% being singletons, with the ten largest covering around 6%. The receptor comes from a male donor in good health and CMV-seronegative. Sequencing input: PBMCs. The genes are TRBV7-2 and TRBJ1-4, with TRBD1 as a possible D gene (6 bases). The CDR3 region is CASSSYRATNEKLFF. Here the CDR3 DNA reads TGTGCCAGCAGCTCTTACAGGGCAACTAATGAAAAACTGTTTTTT.